This record concerns one T cell receptor beta chain sequence. This clonotype was picked up one time. No cognate antigen has been identified for it. Within one base of it there is no much larger clone, and no base qualities were kept. One read alone is weak evidence. High-throughput TCR beta sequencing profiled peripheral blood CD8+ and CD4+ T cells from healthy donors, Susac syndrome patients and multiple sclerosis patients. Recently defined diagnostic criteria for definite or probable disease were met by the Susac syndrome patients. Bulk CD8+ and CD4+ T cells were purified by magnetic negative isolation, whereas CD8+ TEMRA cells were enriched by FACS. Blood was drawn into EDTA tubes, processed within 24 hours, and PBMCs were isolated by density gradient centrifugation. PBMCs intended for TCR sequencing were cryopreserved in liquid nitrogen and were subsequently thawed in a 37 degrees C water bath. The sorted or isolated CD4+, CD8+ and CD8+ TEMRA cells reached a purity of at least 90%.

Taken from cysteine to phenylalanine, the CDR3 has 14 residues. The retained sequence is limited to the CDR3, 42 bases, with the frame set at the first base. V and J lose 4 bases and 5 bases, and a span of 14 bases separates them. This specimen belongs to a study of CD8 T cells in Susac syndrome (dated by TCRdb to the late 2010s). For the wider study: Of the Susac syndrome patients who were sequenced, eight or nine were in clinical remission while about six had clinically active disease. At blood withdrawal, Susac syndrome patients were therapy-naive, treated with corticosteroids (with IVIg additionally given to some), or treated with IVIg alone. The clonality of the CD8+ T cell repertoire was compared across around twelve healthy donors, about 14 Susac syndrome patients and around 16 multiple sclerosis patients. Repertoire sequencing was used to test whether CD8+ T cell activation and differentiation in Susac syndrome was antigen driven. Broader findings and caveats from the paper: CD8+ repertoires in Susac syndrome showed clonal expansion, which was highest in CD8+ TEMRA cells and was greater in clinically active patients than in remitting patients. The number of individuals in the TCR sequencing and HLA analysis was recognized as being relatively small. Sixteen Susac-specific public clones were identified in the total CD8+ repertoire, and four or five Susac-specific public clones were identified in the CD8+ TEMRA repertoire.

RNA was extracted with the RNeasy kit and roughly 0.5 to 1 ug was reverse transcribed using random hexamers. The immunoSEQ multiplex PCR assay, which covers 54 Vbeta and 13 Jbeta segments, was used to amplify TCR beta CDR3 regions. PCR amplification bias was corrected using a synthetic template baseline for primer optimization and computational correction. The paper's processing steps were these. Only productive sequences were kept, with reads annotated to V, D and J genes according to IMGT and analyzed in immunoSEQ Analyzer. To calculate clonality, Shannon entropy was normalized by log2 of the number of productive unique sequences and then subtracted from one. Public and private clones were assessed among the 100 most prevalent clones of each patient and control. A clone was defined as Susac-specific if it was absent from the healthy and MS cohorts, from over a thousand published viral clones and from other ImmuneACCESS disease sequences. Through fastp at Q25 and MiXCR, TCRdb rebuilt clones from the public reads, retaining in-frame beta chains. Duplicate CDR3 protein sequences are folded into a single record with the most common DNA and genes. The V and J calls come from TCRdb's annotation, not from the publication. For this sample there are about 120,000 distinct CDR3 sequences; over 90% appear just once. The ten largest clones add up to about 0.29% of the sample.

Recombination connected TRBV12-3 or TRBV12-4 to TRBJ2-5; the D gene is possibly TRBD2, with 6 bases matching. This sequence originates from a human donor with Susac syndrome. The sequencing sample was made of CD8+ T cells from PBMCs. The CDR3 is CASSSRRGAETQYF. The bases read TGTGCCAGCAGTTCCCGGCGGGGAGCGGAGACCCAGTACTTC.